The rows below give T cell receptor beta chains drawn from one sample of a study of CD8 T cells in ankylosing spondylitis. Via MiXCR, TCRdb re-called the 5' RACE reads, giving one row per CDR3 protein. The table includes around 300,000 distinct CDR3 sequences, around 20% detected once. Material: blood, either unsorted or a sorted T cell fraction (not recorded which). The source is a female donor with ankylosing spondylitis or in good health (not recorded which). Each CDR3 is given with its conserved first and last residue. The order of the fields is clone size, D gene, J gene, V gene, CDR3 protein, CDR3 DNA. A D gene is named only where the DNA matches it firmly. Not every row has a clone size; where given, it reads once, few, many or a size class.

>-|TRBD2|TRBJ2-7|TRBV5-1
CASRPNLAGRFYEQYF
TGCGCCAGCAGACCCAACCTAGCGGGACGTTTCTACGAGCAGTACTTC
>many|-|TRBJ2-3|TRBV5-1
CASSLGTADTQYF
TGCGCCAGCAGCTTGGGGACTGCAGATACGCAGTATTTT
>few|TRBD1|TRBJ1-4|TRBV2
CASIKDRATNEKLFF
TGTGCCAGCATTAAAGACAGGGCGACTAATGAAAAACTGTTTTTT
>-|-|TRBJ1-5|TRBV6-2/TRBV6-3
CASSSYYPRRVGNQPQHF
TGTGCCAGCAGTTCCTACTACCCCCGCAGGGTGGGCAATCAGCCCCAGCATTTT
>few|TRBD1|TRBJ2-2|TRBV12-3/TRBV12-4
CASSFHRGTGELFF
TGTGCCAGCAGTTTCCACAGGGGTACCGGGGAGCTGTTTTTT
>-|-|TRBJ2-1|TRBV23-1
CASSRGDSRSYNEQFF
TGCGCCAGCAGTCGGGGAGACAGTCGTTCCTACAATGAGCAGTTCTTC
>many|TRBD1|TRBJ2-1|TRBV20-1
CSAPKTGVNEQFF
TGCAGTGCTCCCAAGACAGGGGTCAATGAGCAGTTCTTC
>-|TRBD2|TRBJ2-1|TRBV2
CASSEERTSLNEQFF
TGTGCCAGCAGTGAGGAGAGGACTAGCCTTAATGAGCAGTTCTTC
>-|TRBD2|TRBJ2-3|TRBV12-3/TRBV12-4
CASSFQTSGRADTQYF
TGTGCCAGCAGTTTCCAGACTAGCGGGAGGGCCGATACGCAGTATTTT
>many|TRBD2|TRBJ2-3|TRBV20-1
CSARLAGVSTDTQYF
TGCAGTGCCAGACTAGCGGGAGTTAGCACAGATACGCAGTATTTT
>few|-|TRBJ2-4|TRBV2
CASSPRQGNIQYF
TGTGCCAGCAGCCCTCGGCAGGGAAACATTCAGTACTTC
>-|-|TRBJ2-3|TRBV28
CASSGEGTDTQYF
TGTGCCAGCTCAGGCGAGGGCACAGATACGCAGTATTTT
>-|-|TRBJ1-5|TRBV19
CASSIGRNRVNQPQHF
TGTGCCAGTAGTATTGGGCGGAATCGGGTAAATCAGCCCCAGCATTTT
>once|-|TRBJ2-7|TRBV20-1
CSARASAGWVYEQYF
TGCAGTGCTCGAGCGAGCGCGGGGTGGGTGTACGAGCAGTACTTC
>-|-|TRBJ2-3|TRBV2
CASLVGLADRDTQYF
TGTGCCAGCCTCGTGGGCCTAGCGGACAGAGATACGCAGTATTTT
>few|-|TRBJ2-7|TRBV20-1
CSADAWDEQYF
TGCAGTGCTGACGCGTGGGACGAGCAGTACTTC
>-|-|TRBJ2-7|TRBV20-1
CSARDPPKGEQYF
TGCAGTGCTAGAGACCCCCCCAAGGGCGAGCAGTACTTC
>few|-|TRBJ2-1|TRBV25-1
CATRTASSYNEQFF
TGTGCCACCCGGACAGCGAGCTCCTACAATGAGCAGTTCTTC
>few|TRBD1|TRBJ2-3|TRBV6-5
CASSYSIRIRDSITDTQYF
TGTGCCAGCAGTTACTCGATCAGAATTCGGGACAGCATCACAGATACGCAGTATTTT
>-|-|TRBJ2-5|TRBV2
CASSVKQETQYF
TGTGCCAGCTCCGTCAAGCAAGAGACCCAGTACTTC
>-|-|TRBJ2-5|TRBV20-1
CSAPGEVGNQYF
TGCAGTGCTCCCGGGGAGGTTGGGAACCAGTACTTC
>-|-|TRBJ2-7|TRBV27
CASRGPYEQYF
TGTGCCAGCAGGGGCCCCTACGAGCAGTACTTC
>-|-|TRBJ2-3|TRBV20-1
CSAPEAGRADTQYF
TGCAGTGCCCCAGAGGCGGGCAGGGCAGATACGCAGTATTTT
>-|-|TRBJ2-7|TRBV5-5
CARSPGRLKQYF
TGTGCCAGGAGCCCCGGGCGCCTCAAGCAGTACTTC
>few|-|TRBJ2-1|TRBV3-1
CASSPIGDFGEQFF
TGTGCCAGCAGCCCCATCGGGGACTTCGGTGAGCAGTTCTTC
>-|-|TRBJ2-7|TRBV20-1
CSASGGWEQYF
TGCAGTGCTAGCGGGGGTTGGGAGCAGTACTTC
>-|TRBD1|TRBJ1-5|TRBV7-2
CASGSPLSLSGQGGFGNQPQHF
TGTGCCAGCGGGAGTCCCTTAAGTCTGTCGGGACAGGGCGGATTTGGCAATCAGCCCCAGCATTTT
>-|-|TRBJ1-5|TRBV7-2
CASSFYRGQPQHF
TGTGCCAGCAGCTTCTACCGGGGACAGCCCCAGCATTTT
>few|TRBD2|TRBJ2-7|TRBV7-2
CASSLLAGTNSGEQYF
TGTGCCAGCAGCTTATTAGCGGGGACGAATTCGGGCGAGCAGTACTTC
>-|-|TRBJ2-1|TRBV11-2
CASSLDVAVNNEQFF
TGTGCCAGCAGCTTAGACGTAGCGGTAAACAATGAGCAGTTCTTC
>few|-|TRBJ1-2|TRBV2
CASGWTARGYTF
TGTGCCAGCGGGTGGACAGCCAGAGGCTACACCTTC
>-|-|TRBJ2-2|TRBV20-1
CSARAGGKPGELFF
TGCAGTGCTAGGGCTGGGGGCAAGCCCGGGGAGCTGTTTTTT
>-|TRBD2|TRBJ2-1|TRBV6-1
CASSPQMGLAGEVEQFF
TGTGCCAGCAGTCCCCAGATGGGACTAGCGGGAGAGGTTGAGCAGTTCTTC
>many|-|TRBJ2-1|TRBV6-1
CASSQFRVRIYNEQFF
TGTGCCAGCAGCCAATTCAGGGTGCGGATATACAATGAGCAGTTCTTC
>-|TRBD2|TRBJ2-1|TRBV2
CASSETSGRDKSSYNEQFF
TGTGCCAGCAGTGAGACTAGCGGGAGGGATAAAAGCTCCTACAATGAGCAGTTCTTC
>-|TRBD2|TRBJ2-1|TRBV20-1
CSARVGSGRAYNEQFF
TGCAGTGCTAGAGTTGGGAGCGGGAGGGCGTACAATGAGCAGTTCTTC
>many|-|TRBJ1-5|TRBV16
CASSQGKLNQPQHF
TGTGCCAGCAGCCAAGGAAAGCTCAATCAGCCCCAGCATTTT
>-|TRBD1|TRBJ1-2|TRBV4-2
CASSSPDRANGYTF
TGTGCCAGCAGCAGCCCGGACAGGGCGAATGGCTACACCTTC
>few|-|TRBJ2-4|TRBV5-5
CASSHQGRDIQYF
TGTGCCAGCAGCCACCAGGGGAGGGACATTCAGTACTTC
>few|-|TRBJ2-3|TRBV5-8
CASSLAVLATGTDTQYF
TGTGCCAGCAGCTTGGCCGTTCTTGCGACGGGGACAGATACGCAGTATTTT
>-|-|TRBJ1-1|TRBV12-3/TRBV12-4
CASSSTAMNTEAFF
TGTGCCAGCAGTTCGACAGCCATGAACACTGAAGCTTTCTTT